This TCR beta chain is drawn from a study of cytomegalovirus exposure and HLA in healthy donors. Study in general: Of the donors genotyped, 398 in all, about 80% fell in the Caucasian-associated ancestry cluster. Study observations and caveats: A reported reduction in N-insertions relative to the roughly 610-donor mean was seen in an Asian-associated ancestry cluster in a later analysis.

In nominal health when sampled, donors likely had unrecorded immune exposures nonetheless. With regard to this clone: Its antigen is unidentified.

CDR3 length: 14 residues. Deletions cut 4 bases from V and 9 bases from J, with 14 bases between. The germline CDR1 and CDR2 sequences are SGHRS and YFSETQ. In the PCR, 60 Vbeta and 13 Jbeta primers were used. The table came from immunoSEQ multiplex PCR; TCRdb's copy has only in-frame clones and leaves some out. In the table there are some 65,000 clones, approximately 78% of which are singletons. Sample: PBMCs. The V gene is TRBV5-1, the J gene TRBJ1-6; a weak D match, TRBD1 (5 bases). This receptor was taken from a girl between 10 and 17 years old in good health and CMV-seropositive. The CDR3 DNA reads TGCGCCAGCAGCCTGATCAAGGGGCTTTCACCCCTCCACTTT. Translation: CASSLIKGLSPLHF.